This TCR beta chain appears in the sequencing data of a study of T cell responses to AZD1222 COVID-19 vaccine. Study results and limitations: Increased Spike-specific TCR breadth and depth were observed after two AZD1222 doses. There were vaccine-associated CD4 TCRs across spike, dominant at 160-218 and 743-854. Donors skewed white British and female; clonal diversity was possibly underestimated. Without day 14 samples, only post-peak T cell repertoires were studied.

V was shortened by 3 bases and J by 1 base, with 16 bases between the two germline ends. Germline CDR1 KGHSH, CDR2 LQKENI. The CDR3 runs 16 residues. Worth noting for this clone: Its antigen is still unknown.

Clones were read by immunoSEQ multiplex PCR, and TCRdb kept only the in-frame ones, dropping some. This table holds 150,000 to 200,000 clones, 90% found once. The clonotype was recovered from an adult who received the AZD1222 COVID-19 vaccine. J is TRBJ2-7 and V is TRBV18; possible D gene TRBD1, 7 bases. Sample: peripheral blood, taken 28 days after the second AZD1222 dose. The CDR3 is CASSPPRGRGSYEQYF. CDR3 nucleotide sequence: TGTGCCAGCTCACCTCCAAGGGGGCGGGGTTCCTACGAGCAGTACTTC.